Each of the 10 T cell receptor beta chains below was sequenced from the same sample in a study of cytomegalovirus exposure and HLA in healthy donors. Primers included in the PCR were 60 Vbeta and 13 Jbeta primers. The protocol was immunoSEQ multiplex PCR, while the TCRdb copy is restricted to in-frame clones and leaves out a portion. The table includes hundreds of thousands of clones, 65% to 80% detected once. The specimen was PBMCs. These receptor sequences come from a girl aged 2 to 10 in good health and CMV-seronegative.

The CDR3 DNA is TGTGCCAGCAGGTTTCGTTCGACAGGACCCTACGAGCAGTACTTC. Amino acid sequence: CASRFRSTGPYEQYF. V usage is TRBV28 and J usage is TRBJ2-7; TRBD1 might be the D (6 bases). CDR3 length: 15 residues. Germline V gives CDR1 MDHEN, CDR2 SYDVKM. Trimming stripped 6 bases from V and 2 bases from J, with 17 bases between.

This clone was seen a handful of times. V usage is TRBV5-1 and J usage is TRBJ1-4, with TRBD1 identical over 9 bases. J was trimmed by 4 bases and V by 3 bases; bases with no gene match: 4. CDR1 SGHRS and CDR2 YFSETQ come from the germline V gene. The CDR3 runs 15 residues. The CDR3, as DNA: TGCGCCAGCAGCTCCGGGACAGGGAGTAATGAAAAACTGTTTTTT. Its translation: CASSSGTGSNEKLFF. The full variable domain, in which reference TRBV5-1 and TRBJ1-4 provide the parts outside the CDR3, is KAGVTQTPRYLIKTRGQQVTLSCSPISGHRSVSWYQQTPGQGLQFLFEYFSETQRNKGNFPGRFSGRQFSNSRSEMNVSTLELGDSALYLCASSSGTGSNEKLFFGSGTQLSVL.

This sequence joins TRBV6-5 and TRBJ1-1; 7 positions agree with TRBD1. CDR1 MNHEY and CDR2 SVGAGI come from the germline V gene. V shed 6 bases and J 0 bases; nucleotides not matched to a gene: 7. The CDR3 consists of 15 residues. The CDR3 protein is CASSQGGSLNTEAFF. Here the CDR3 DNA reads TGTGCCAGCAGCCAAGGGGGCTCATTGAACACTGAAGCTTTCTTT.

The chain combines TRBV2 with TRBJ2-1; D remains unclear. This CDR3 is built from 14 residues. With 2 bases removed from V and 5 bases from J, the gap between germline ends came to 10 bases. Germline CDR1 SNHLY, CDR2 FYNNEI. The DNA for the CDR3 is TGTGCCAGCAGTGAATTCCAGGCCAACAATGAGCAGTTCTTC. Protein sequence: CASSEFQANNEQFF.

The sample holds a few counts of this clone. CDR3 loop: CASSLPGEETQYF. The CDR3 region has the DNA TGTGCCAGCAGCTTACCAGGTGAAGAGACCCAGTACTTC. The chain joins TRBV11-3 to TRBJ2-5; D unresolved. The CDR3 has 13 residues. Germline V lookup: CDR1 SGHNT, CDR2 YENEEA. The V gene lost 2 bases and the J gene lost 3 bases, with 7 bases spanning the gap.

This chain links TRBV5-1 with TRBJ2-3; 8 bases line up with TRBD2. CDR3 length: 16 residues. V trimming: 0 bases; J trimming: 3 bases; junction bases outside the gene matches: 6. Germline V gene lookup returns CDR1 SGHRS and CDR2 YFSETQ. CDR3 bases: TGCGCCAGCAGCTTGGGCGGGACTAGTACGACAGATACGCAGTATTTT. Its translation: CASSLGGTSTTDTQYF.

This sequence joins TRBV7-9 and TRBJ2-5; TRBD2 is a possible D gene (5 bases). The CDR3 is 16 amino acids. Trimming removed 4 bases at V and 1 base at J, with 16 bases between. Per the germline V gene, CDR1 is SEHNR and CDR2 is FQNEAQ (reference sequence). The CDR3 nucleotides read TGTGCCAGCAGCTCTACGACCGGCGGGCCCCAAGAGACCCAGTACTTC. Translating it yields CASSSTTGGPQETQYF.

This clone was seen once. V usage is TRBV11-2 and J usage is TRBJ1-2; 7 nucleotides match TRBD1. The ends lost 6 bases at V and 4 bases at J; junction bases unmatched: 11. Looked up from germline, CDR1 is SGHAT and CDR2 is FQNNGV. The CDR3 is 15 residues long. CDR3 nucleotide sequence: TGTGCCAGCAGTCGCACCGGGACAGAGGCCTATGGCTACACCTTC. Its protein product is CASSRTGTEAYGYTF.

This clone has more than one count but fewer than ten. V is TRBV19 and J is TRBJ1-1, with D possibly being TRBD1 (5 bases). CDR3 size: 15 residues. CDR1 is LNHDA, CDR2 SQIVND, per germline (reference sequence). V was shortened by 7 bases and J by 0 bases, with 15 bases between the two germline ends. CDR3 amino acids: CASILDSPLNTEAFF. CDR3 DNA: TGTGCCAGTATTCTCGACAGCCCGCTGAACACTGAAGCTTTCTTT.

The V call is TRBV4-1, the J call TRBJ2-5; 8 bases map to TRBD2. V was clipped by 1 base and J by 0 bases; unmatched bases: 4. The CDR3 runs to 16 residues. Germline lookup yields CDR1 MGHRA and CDR2 YSYEKL. CDR3 sequence reads: CASSQGTGGHQETQYF. The CDR3 nucleotides are TGCGCCAGCAGCCAAGGGACGGGGGGGCACCAAGAGACCCAGTACTTC.